Listed below are T cell receptor beta chains from one sample, sequenced in a study of OX40 agonist ivuxolimab in advanced cancers. Clones were read by immunoSEQ multiplex PCR, and TCRdb kept only the in-frame ones, dropping some. The sample holds 70,000 to 100,000 clones, around 86% seen once. The sequences come from CD4+ or CD8+ T cells sorted from blood, collected in a trial of the OX40 agonist ivuxolimab. The source of these receptors is an adult with an advanced solid tumor such as melanoma, head and neck, liver or kidney cancer. The CDR3 runs from the conserved cysteine through the conserved F or W. Fields, in order: V gene, D gene, J gene, clone size, CDR3 DNA, CDR3 protein. D genes are given only for firm matches. Size is omitted from some rows. Given values are once, few, many or a class for expanded clones.

TRBV10-3	NA	TRBJ2-7	NA	TGTGCCATCTCAAGCGCGGAGGGTTCCTACGAGCAGTACTTC	CAISSAEGSYEQYF
TRBV28	NA	TRBJ1-2	NA	TGTGCCAGCAGGGCGGGGGGCGAGGGGAACTATGGCTACACCTTC	CASRAGGEGNYGYTF
TRBV19	NA	TRBJ1-2	NA	TGTGCCAGTAGTATAGATAACCGGGTTGGAGGCTACACCTTC	CASSIDNRVGGYTF
TRBV18	NA	TRBJ2-1	few	TGTGCCAGCTCACCAGAACGGGGAACCTACAATGAGCAGTTCTTC	CASSPERGTYNEQFF
TRBV6-5	TRBD2	TRBJ2-1	NA	TGTGCCAGCAGTTTGGGACTAGCGGTACTCGGGGATGAGCAGTTCTTC	CASSLGLAVLGDEQFF
TRBV28	TRBD2	TRBJ2-1	NA	TGTGCCAGCAGTACCCGGGGGGTCGAGCAGTTCTTC	CASSTRGVEQFF
TRBV18	TRBD2	TRBJ2-3	NA	TGTGCCAGCTCACCACGGGAAGCGGGAGCGGGGCCTAACACAGATACGCAGTATTTT	CASSPREAGAGPNTDTQYF
TRBV28	NA	TRBJ2-7	NA	TGTGCCAGCAGTTTAAGCCCTCTAGAGCAGTACTTC	CASSLSPLEQYF
TRBV5-1	NA	TRBJ2-1	NA	TGCGCCAGCAGTTCCAGACTCTCTCAACCCTACACCTTCAATGAGCAGTTCTTC	CASSSRLSQPYTFNEQFF
TRBV29-1	NA	TRBJ2-3	NA	TGCAGCGCTGATAGGGATTCAGATACGCAGTATTTT	CSADRDSDTQYF
TRBV7-2	NA	TRBJ2-3	NA	TGTGCCAGCAGCCCCCGGAGAGCCGGCACAGATACGCAGTATTTT	CASSPRRAGTDTQYF
TRBV28	NA	TRBJ1-1	NA	TGTGCCAGCAGGACGGGAGGCACTGAAGCTTTCTTT	CASRTGGTEAFF
TRBV7-2	NA	TRBJ1-2	NA	TGTGCCAGCAGCCAGAGGATGGGTGAGGGCCGCTACACCTTC	CASSQRMGEGRYTF
TRBV28	NA	TRBJ2-1	NA	TGTGCCAGCAGCTCCTTCCTTGATGAGCAGTTCTTC	CASSSFLDEQFF
TRBV19	TRBD1	TRBJ1-5	NA	TGTGCCAGCCGGGACAGGGATCAGCCCCAGCATTTT	CASRDRDQPQHF
TRBV6-6	NA	TRBJ1-2	NA	TGTGCCAGCAGTTTCTCAGGCCGGGAAGGCTACACCTTC	CASSFSGREGYTF
TRBV30	NA	TRBJ1-2	NA	TGTGCCTGGAGTGTCAAGGGGGACCTCTATGGCTACACCTTC	CAWSVKGDLYGYTF
TRBV10-3	NA	TRBJ2-1	once	TGTGCCATCGGACAGTCACAAAACAATGAGCAGTTCTTC	CAIGQSQNNEQFF
TRBV10-3	NA	TRBJ1-1	NA	TGTGCCAGCACGGTCCTTTTGAACACTGAAGCTTTCTTT	CASTVLLNTEAFF
TRBV20-1	NA	TRBJ2-1	NA	TGCCAAAACCAGAGGGGATTTGAGCAGTTCTTC	CQNQRGFEQFF
TRBV28	NA	TRBJ2-1	NA	TGTGCCAGCACCTACTACCGGACTGAGGTCGATGAGCAGTTCTTC	CASTYYRTEVDEQFF
TRBV19	TRBD2	TRBJ2-1	NA	TGTGCCAGTACCGGGACTAGCCAACTTAGCTCCTACAATGAGCAGTTCTTC	CASTGTSQLSSYNEQFF
TRBV6-1	NA	TRBJ1-4	NA	TGTGCCAGCAGATGGACATCGCAGGGTGAAAAACTGTTTTTT	CASRWTSQGEKLFF
TRBV6-5	NA	TRBJ1-3	NA	TGTGCCACCCACCGAGCAGGAGGAAACACCATATATTTT	CATHRAGGNTIYF
TRBV2	TRBD2	TRBJ2-5	NA	TGTGCCAGCATTCTAGGGACTAGTCGGCAACAGACCCAGTACTTC	CASILGTSRQQTQYF
TRBV6-1	TRBD1	TRBJ2-7	NA	TGTGCCAGCAGCCTTCTGACAGGGGGCGACGAGCAGTACTTC	CASSLLTGGDEQYF
TRBV7-8	NA	TRBJ2-1	NA	TGTGCCAGCAGCTTAGTTTGGCGGGACAATGAGCAGTTCTTC	CASSLVWRDNEQFF
TRBV11-2	NA	TRBJ2-2	NA	TGTGCCAGCAGCTTAGATCGCGGCACCGGGGAGCTGTTTTTT	CASSLDRGTGELFF
TRBV5-1	NA	TRBJ1-5	NA	TGCGCCAGCAGCTTGGGAGACAGTCAGCCCCAGCATTTT	CASSLGDSQPQHF
TRBV9	NA	TRBJ2-1	NA	TGTGCCAGCAGCCCCCGACTAGAGGGCTCCTACAATGAGCAGTTCTTC	CASSPRLEGSYNEQFF
TRBV28	NA	TRBJ2-1	NA	TGTGCCAGCAGCCGACACAATGAGCAGTTCTTC	CASSRHNEQFF
TRBV11-3	TRBD2	TRBJ2-2	NA	TGTGCCAGCAGCGTTCTAGCGGGAGGGCCACACACCGGGGAGCTGTTTTTT	CASSVLAGGPHTGELFF
TRBV5-1	NA	TRBJ1-6	NA	TGCGCCAGCAGCTTGGAAACAGGGTATAATTCACCCCTCCACTTT	CASSLETGYNSPLHF
TRBV7-2	NA	TRBJ1-5	few	TGTGCCAGCAGCTTAGATAATCAGCCCCAGCATTTT	CASSLDNQPQHF
TRBV6-4	NA	TRBJ2-3	NA	TGTGCCAGCAGCCCCCCTGCGGGTAGTCGGACGCAGTATTTT	CASSPPAGSRTQYF
TRBV5-1	NA	TRBJ2-2	NA	TGCGCCAGCAGCTTAGGGACTAACACCGGGGAGCTGTTTTTT	CASSLGTNTGELFF
TRBV19	NA	TRBJ1-1	NA	TGTGCCAGTAGTGGCACGAGGGGGGACACTGAAGCTTTCTTT	CASSGTRGDTEAFF
TRBV2	NA	TRBJ1-3	NA	TGTGCCAGCAGTTCAAGTGTACTGAACACCATATATTTT	CASSSSVLNTIYF
TRBV5-1	TRBD1	TRBJ2-1	NA	TGCGCCAGCAGCCGGACAGGGAGTTTTTCCAATGAGCAGTTCTTC	CASSRTGSFSNEQFF
TRBV5-1	TRBD1	TRBJ2-7	NA	TGCGCCAGCAGCGCCGGACAGGGGGTTGAGCAGTACTTC	CASSAGQGVEQYF
TRBV5-1	NA	TRBJ2-5	once	TGCGCCAGCAGCCTAGGGCCCCGGGAGACCCAGTACTTC	CASSLGPRETQYF
TRBV18	NA	TRBJ1-5	few	TGTGCCAGCTCACGAGAACAGGGTAATCAGCCCCAGCATTTT	CASSREQGNQPQHF
TRBV4-1	TRBD2	TRBJ2-1	NA	TGCGCCAGCAGCCAGCGCCTTAGCGGGAGCTACAATGAGCAGTTCTTC	CASSQRLSGSYNEQFF
TRBV5-1	TRBD1	TRBJ1-5	NA	TGCGCCAGCAGCCCGGGACAGGGCGGGAGCAATCAGCCCCAGCATTTT	CASSPGQGGSNQPQHF
TRBV19	NA	TRBJ1-4	NA	TGTGCCAGCTACGGGACATATAATGAAAAACTGTTTTTT	CASYGTYNEKLFF
TRBV6-1	NA	TRBJ1-5	NA	TGTGCCAGCGAGGGAGGGAGGGCTGATCAGCCCCAGCATTTT	CASEGGRADQPQHF
TRBV19	TRBD2	TRBJ2-3	once	TGTGCCAGTAGTATTGGCAGCGGGACCCTCACAGATACGCAGTATTTT	CASSIGSGTLTDTQYF
TRBV6-4	NA	TRBJ1-5	few	TGTGCCAGTGCGGCGCCCCAGCATTTT	CASAAPQHF
TRBV21-1	NA	TRBJ2-3	NA	TGTGCCAGCAGCAAATATAAAGATTTAGAGGGGGTAACAGATACGCAGTATTTT	CASSKYKDLEGVTDTQYF
TRBV7-2	NA	TRBJ2-2	NA	TGTGCCAGCAGTCGGGGATGGACCACCGGGGAGCTGTTTTTT	CASSRGWTTGELFF
TRBV7-9	NA	TRBJ1-2	few	TGTGCCAGCAGCAGGGTCCAAGGCTACACCTTC	CASSRVQGYTF
TRBV6-6	TRBD2	TRBJ2-5	NA	TGTGCCAGCAGCATGACTAGCGGGGTGGAGACCCAGTACTTC	CASSMTSGVETQYF
TRBV29-1	NA	TRBJ1-2	NA	TGCAGCGTTGACGGGGGGCTCTCTGGCTACACCTTC	CSVDGGLSGYTF
TRBV7-9	NA	TRBJ1-1	NA	TGTGCCAGCAGCTTACTACAGGGCTTATCTGAAGCTTTCTTT	CASSLLQGLSEAFF
TRBV10-2	NA	TRBJ1-5	few	TGCGCCACCCAGGAACAGGGTCATAGCAATCAGCCCCAGCATTTT	CATQEQGHSNQPQHF
TRBV6-1	NA	TRBJ2-1	NA	TGTGCCAGCAGTGAACCAGGGGCCGGGAATGAGCAGTTCTTC	CASSEPGAGNEQFF